This T cell receptor beta chain stems from a study of blood T cell repertoires in COVID-19. Study at large: Italy, Spain and the United States were the sources of the convalescent and acute COVID-19 samples.

In the authors' workflow: Reference gene primer amplification yielded estimated nucleated cell counts. Generated by immunoSEQ multiplex PCR, the TCRdb table keeps only in-frame clones and is missing some. V and J calls and clone size are given by that table; D and trimming were obtained from the DNA. In the table there are 250,000 to 300,000 clones, about 90% of which are singletons. Enrolled through a virtual design, the participants were between about 18 and 100 years of age and came from under 30 US areas. Cohorts were based on clinical histories the participants reported. The sequencing sample was made of PBMCs or T cells enriched from blood (not recorded which). The receptor's source is a human donor in a cohort exposed to, infected with or recovered from COVID-19 (not recorded which). The donor label of this sample is uncertain.

In DNA form, the CDR3 reads TGCGCCAGCAGCCAACCACGCAAGAGGCTACAGGAACGTCGAGGCTACACCTTC. Encoded protein: CASSQPRKRLQERRGYTF. The chain carries TRBV4-1 and TRBJ1-2, with a tentative D call TRBD1 (5 bases). Trimming removed 2 bases from V and 8 bases from J, with 27 bases in between. CDR1 and CDR2 from the germline V gene are MGHRA and YSYEKL. This CDR3 region has 18 residues.